These 15 T cell receptor beta chains were sequenced from one sample in a study of blood T cell repertoires in COVID-19. TCRdb's table, derived via immunoSEQ multiplex PCR, lists solely in-frame clones and lacks some. The table lists about 140,000 clones, over 80% of them singletons, with about 10% in the top ten. Material: peripheral blood. These receptors all stem from a woman older than 75 with acute or convalescent COVID-19.

The chain uses TRBV7-9 and TRBJ1-3; 7 bases map to TRBD1. Trimming took 5 bases from V and 4 from J; bases not matched to a gene: 8. CDR3 length: 15 residues. Per germline, CDR1 SEHNR and CDR2 FQNEAQ (reference sequence). In DNA form, the CDR3 reads TGTGCCAGCAGCCCCGTGACAGGGTCAGGAAACACCATATATTTT. Its translation: CASSPVTGSGNTIYF.

This rearrangement joins TRBV19 to TRBJ1-1; no definite D call. From germline, CDR1 is LNHDA and CDR2 SQIVND (reference sequence). The V end lost 6 bases, the J end lost 4 bases, and 15 bases lay between the germline ends. This CDR3 comprises 14 residues. The CDR3 is CASRQSGKSTEAFF. CDR3 bases: TGTGCCAGTAGGCAGTCGGGGAAGAGCACTGAAGCTTTCTTT. Variable domain in full (rest from reference TRBV19 and TRBJ1-1): DGGITQSPKYLFRKEGQNVTLSCEQNLNHDAMYWYRQDPGQGLRLIYYSQIVNDFQKGDIAEGYSVSREKKESFPLTVTSAQKNPTAFYLCASRQSGKSTEAFFGQGTRLTVV.

V gene TRBV7-9 combines with J gene TRBJ1-4, with D tentatively TRBD1 (5 bases). Germline V gene data show CDR1 as SEHNR and CDR2 as FQNEAQ (reference sequence). V lost 5 bases, J lost 4 bases, and 17 bases lay in between. The CDR3 has 16 residues. The CDR3 DNA is TGTGCCAGCAGCCTTCCTCCCGGGGGACGTAATGAAAAACTGTTTTTT. Its translation is CASSLPPGGRNEKLFF.

The chain recombines TRBV5-1 with TRBJ1-2; D is uncertain. This CDR3 comprises 19 residues. Germline V gene data show CDR1 as SGHRS and CDR2 as YFSETQ. Trimming shortened V by 3 bases and J by 5 bases, and 29 bases separated the two germline ends. In DNA form, the CDR3 reads TGCGCCAGCAGCTCGGAGATCCCCGGTCAATCATTTGGAGGGTATGGCTACACCTTC. It specifies CASSSEIPGQSFGGYGYTF.

The rearrangement joins TRBV5-1 to TRBJ2-2; the match to TRBD2 covers 10 bases. After removal of 1 base from V and 5 bases from J, the junction contained 5 bases not matched to a gene. This CDR3 has 16 residues. Per the germline V gene, CDR1 is SGHRS and CDR2 is YFSETQ. CDR3 residues: CASSLPSSGGTGELFF. Here the CDR3 DNA reads TGCGCCAGCAGCTTGCCTTCTAGCGGGGGAACCGGGGAGCTGTTTTTT.

The count of this clone is one. The V call is TRBV25-1, the J call TRBJ1-3, with 9 bases lining up with TRBD1. Unmatched junction bases numbered 8, after V lost 3 bases and J lost 2 bases. From germline, CDR1 is MGHDK and CDR2 SYGVNS. This CDR3 spans 17 amino acids. CDR3 sequence (DNA): TGTGCCAGCAGTGATTACCCGACAGGGGGAACTGGAAACACCATATATTTT. Encoded protein: CASSDYPTGGTGNTIYF. Based on the CDR3 plus reference TRBV25-1 and TRBJ1-3, the full variable domain is EADIYQTPRYLVIGTGKKITLECSQTMGHDKMYWYQQDPGMELHLIHYSYGVNSTEKGDLSSESTVSRIRTEHFPLTLESARPSHTSQYLCASSDYPTGGTGNTIYFGEGSWLTVV.

The chain recombines TRBV27 with TRBJ1-2; 8 positions match TRBD1. V lost 4 bases and J lost 2; bases outside the gene matches: 3. The CDR3 contains 14 residues. Germline V gene data show CDR1 as MNHEY and CDR2 as SMNVEV (reference sequence). The chain's CDR3 is CASSSTGANYGYTF. The CDR3 DNA follows: TGTGCCAGCAGTTCGACAGGGGCAAACTATGGCTACACCTTC.

The chain combines TRBV6-5 with TRBJ1-2, with 10 bases matching TRBD1. V dropped 6 bases and J dropped 8; count of bases not matched to a gene: 3. Germline lookup yields CDR1 MNHEY and CDR2 SVGAGI. CDR3 size: 12 residues. The CDR3 region is CASRRTGGGYTF. The CDR3 region has the DNA TGTGCCAGCAGACGGACAGGGGGAGGCTACACCTTC.

The rearrangement joins TRBV12-5 to TRBJ1-1; 9 positions match TRBD1. The CDR3 spans 17 residues. The V and J ends lost 0 bases and 1 base, in that order; junction bases with no gene match: 6. CDR1 is LGHNT and CDR2 is FRNRAP in the germline V gene. The CDR3 reads CASGLVLGGQGNTEAFF. DNA of the CDR3: TGTGCTAGTGGTTTGGTACTTGGGGGACAGGGGAACACTGAAGCTTTCTTT. The full variable domain, with the rest looked up from reference TRBV12-5 and TRBJ1-1, is DARVTQTPRHKVTEMGQEVTMRCQPILGHNTVFWYRQTMMQGLELLAYFRNRAPLDDSGMPKDRFSAEMPDATLATLKIQPSEPRDSAVYFCASGLVLGGQGNTEAFFGQGTRLTVV.

This sequence joins TRBV2 and TRBJ2-3; 9 nucleotides match TRBD2. From germline, CDR1 is SNHLY and CDR2 FYNNEI. The junction had 14 bases not matched to a gene; V was cut back by 10 bases and J by 6 bases. The CDR3 consists of 15 residues. The CDR3 bases are TGTGCCAACCAAGGCGGGGGGGCCGGGGTGGATACGCAGTATTTT. This sequence encodes CANQGGGAGVDTQYF.

A remark on this clone: This CDR3 is also generated by other DNA sequences in the sample. The genes are TRBV2 and TRBJ1-2, with 11 nucleotides matching TRBD1. The CDR3 extends over 14 amino acids. V shed 0 bases, J shed 8 bases, and the junction held 2 bases outside the gene matches. CDR1 and CDR2 (germline): SNHLY, FYNNEI. The CDR3 reads CASSEARTGGGYTF. DNA for the CDR3: TGTGCCAGCAGTGAAGCGCGGACAGGGGGCGGCTACACCTTC. Together with reference TRBV2 and TRBJ1-2, the CDR3 gives the full variable domain: EPEVTQTPSHQVTQMGQEVILRCVPISNHLYFYWYRQILGQKVEFLVSFYNNEISEKSEIFDDQFSVERPDGSNFTLKIRSTKLEDSAMYFCASSEARTGGGYTFGSGTRLTVV.

This clone was recorded only once. The chain recombines TRBV16 with TRBJ1-1; 7 bases fit TRBD1. This CDR3 contains 15 residues. The V and J ends lost 4 bases and 1 base, in that order; junction bases with no gene match: 6. CDR1 KGHSY and CDR2 FQNENV come from the germline V gene. The CDR3 spells CASSLNRGSNTEAFF. The CDR3 DNA sequence: TGTGCCAGCAGCCTGAACAGGGGATCGAACACTGAAGCTTTCTTT.

The chain joins TRBV2 to TRBJ1-2; TRBD1 is a possible D gene (5 bases). V lost 3 bases and J 6 bases, leaving 23 bases between the germline ends. The CDR3 has 17 residues. Germline CDR1 SNHLY, CDR2 FYNNEI. CDR3 region: CASSEGGIPGQGNGYTF. The CDR3 DNA is TGTGCCAGCAGTGAGGGAGGGATTCCCGGGCAGGGAAATGGCTACACCTTC.

The chain recombines TRBV19 with TRBJ1-5; D is undetermined. V was clipped by 5 bases and J by 3 bases, with 14 bases between them. Germline V gives CDR1 LNHDA, CDR2 SQIVND (reference sequence). The CDR3 is made up of 15 amino acids. This chain's CDR3 is CASSWQVLPNQPQHF. The CDR3 DNA follows: TGTGCCAGTAGTTGGCAGGTGCTGCCCAATCAGCCCCAGCATTTT.

The chain combines TRBV7-9 with TRBJ1-3; 9 nucleotides line up with TRBD1. V shed 0 bases, J shed 2 bases, and the junction held 5 bases outside the gene matches. CDR1 and CDR2 from the germline V gene are SEHNR and FQNEAQ (reference sequence). The CDR3 consists of 17 residues. The CDR3 sequence: CASSLALNRGPGNTIYF. The CDR3 DNA sequence: TGTGCCAGCAGCTTAGCTCTGAACAGGGGGCCTGGAAACACCATATATTTT.